These 26 T cell receptor beta chains originate from one sample sequenced in a study of T cell changes during pregnancy in multiple sclerosis. TCRdb's table, derived via immunoSEQ multiplex PCR, lists solely in-frame clones and lacks some. In the table there are tens of thousands of clones, more than 80% of which are singletons. The sequencing here drew on peripheral blood, taken in the first trimester of pregnancy. The receptors were sampled from a female donor in good health, enrolled as a control in a pregnancy study.

The genes are TRBV6-5 and TRBJ2-7; 9 bases are a match to TRBD1. This CDR3 spans 15 amino acids. V lost 7 bases to trimming and J lost 3 bases; unmatched junction nucleotides: 10. Germline V gives CDR1 MNHEY, CDR2 SVGAGI. CDR3 DNA sequence: TGTGCCAGCACCGTCGGGACAGGGCTTGGCTACGAGCAGTACTTC. It translates to CASTVGTGLGYEQYF.

The chain links TRBV4-3 to TRBJ2-7, with D possibly matching TRBD2 (5 bases). The CDR3 length is 15 residues. Trimming took 0 bases from V and 3 from J, leaving 12 bases between them. CDR1 and CDR2 (germline): LGHNA, YSLEER. The CDR3 spells CASSQDSASDYEQYF. The CDR3 coding sequence is TGCGCCAGCAGCCAAGATAGCGCGTCCGACTACGAGCAGTACTTC.

The chain combines TRBV9 with TRBJ2-3; 14 bases align to TRBD2. The ends lost 1 base at V and 0 bases at J; junction bases unmatched: 4. This CDR3 is 18 amino acids long. The germline CDR1 and CDR2 sequences are SGDLS and YYNGEE. The CDR3 loop reads CASSVTGTSGGSTDTQYF. In DNA, the CDR3 is TGTGCCAGCAGCGTAACCGGGACTAGCGGGGGAAGCACAGATACGCAGTATTTT.

This sequence joins TRBV7-9 and TRBJ2-2; no firm D call. The CDR3 is 15 amino acids. CDR1 and CDR2 (germline): SEHNR, FQNEAQ (reference sequence). Trimming pared 4 bases from V and 2 bases from J, leaving 11 bases between. The CDR3 DNA sequence: TGTGCCAGCAGCTCGACATATCTAAACACCGGGGAGCTGTTTTTT. Amino acid sequence: CASSSTYLNTGELFF.

The CDR3 is CASSLYGRENTEAFF. The CDR3 DNA follows: TGTGCCAGCAGCTTATACGGCAGGGAGAACACTGAAGCTTTCTTT. The chain is built from TRBV7-9 and TRBJ1-1, with D possibly matching TRBD1 (5 bases). V gave up 2 bases and J gave up 1 base, with 11 bases separating them. The CDR3 sequence is 15 residues long. The germline V gene encodes CDR1 SEHNR and CDR2 FQNEAQ (reference sequence).

V usage is TRBV27 and J usage is TRBJ2-2; 10 nucleotides line up with TRBD1. This CDR3 is built from 18 residues. The germline gives CDR1 MNHEY, CDR2 SMNVEV (reference sequence). With V trimmed by 3 bases and J by 7 bases, 14 bases remained unmatched. CDR3 sequence (DNA): TGTGCCAGCAGTTTTAAAAAAGGGACAGGGGTATTTGGCGGGGAGCTGTTTTTT. As protein: CASSFKKGTGVFGGELFF.

The chain has TRBV4-2 and TRBJ1-1; D gene uncertain. Trimming removed 1 base at V and 4 bases at J, with 13 bases between. The CDR3 runs to 15 residues. Germline CDR1 and CDR2: LGHNA and YNFKEQ. The CDR3 nucleotides are TGTGCCAGCAGCCAAGGGGTCGGTTCGGGCACTGAAGCTTTCTTT. Protein sequence: CASSQGVGSGTEAFF.

The chain employs TRBV30 and TRBJ1-4; D might be TRBD1 (6 bases). The CDR3 runs to 14 residues. V was shortened by 0 bases and J by 8 bases, with 13 bases between the two germline ends. CDR1 GTSNPN and CDR2 SVGIG come from the germline V gene (reference sequence). The CDR3 DNA sequence: TGTGCCTGGAGTGTACTCAGGGGAGGGGAAAAACTGTTTTTT. This gives the protein CAWSVLRGGEKLFF.

The chain couples TRBV4-3 to TRBJ1-2, with D possibly being TRBD1 (5 bases). Germline-derived CDR1 and CDR2 are LGHNA and YSLEER. CDR3 length: 14 residues. V was trimmed by 1 base and J by 1 base, leaving 7 bases between them. Here the CDR3 DNA reads TGCGCCAGCAGCCAAGGACAGATTAACTATGGCTACACCTTC. Protein sequence: CASSQGQINYGYTF.

The V gene is TRBV15, the J gene TRBJ1-2; perhaps TRBD1 as D (5 bases). Trimming left V 3 bases short and J 6 bases short, with 11 bases between. This CDR3 has 13 residues. Germline CDR1 and CDR2: LNHNV and YYDKDF (reference sequence). CDR3 amino acids: CATSSQGVDGYTF. CDR3 in DNA: TGTGCCACCAGCAGCCAAGGGGTCGATGGCTACACCTTC.

The chain has TRBV27 and TRBJ2-2, with D maybe TRBD1 (6 bases). The CDR3 extends over 14 amino acids. V lost 5 bases and J 3 bases, leaving 10 bases between the germline ends. CDR1 and CDR2 (germline): MNHEY, SMNVEV (reference sequence). The CDR3 sequence is CASSPGHYTGELFF. The CDR3 DNA reads TGTGCCAGCAGTCCGGGACATTACACCGGGGAGCTGTTTTTT.

This rearrangement joins TRBV19 to TRBJ1-5; 7 bases are a match to TRBD1. The J segment lost 5 bases and the V segment lost 3 bases, leaving 4 bases of the junction unmatched. CDR1 is LNHDA, CDR2 SQIVND, per germline (reference sequence). There are 14 residues in the CDR3. Here the CDR3 DNA reads TGTGCCAGTAGTATGGCAGGGGGGTATCAGCCCCAGCATTTT. It codes for CASSMAGGYQPQHF.

The genes are TRBV5-1 and TRBJ2-5; the match to TRBD2 covers 13 bases. CDR3 length: 14 residues. Looked up from germline, CDR1 is SGHRS and CDR2 is YFSETQ. Losses at the gene ends were 3 bases for V and 8 bases for J; bases not matched to a gene: 4. CDR3 residues: CASSSGTSGITQYF. CDR3 nucleotide sequence: TGCGCCAGCAGCTCGGGGACTAGCGGGATAACCCAGTACTTC.

The chain links TRBV6-5 to TRBJ1-5; tentative D call: TRBD1 (6 bases). CDR3 length: 13 amino acids. V lost 0 bases, J lost 8 bases, and 8 bases lay in between. The germline gives CDR1 MNHEY, CDR2 SVGAGI. For the CDR3, the DNA is TGTGCCAGCAGTTACTCGACAGGAGAGCCCCAGCATTTT. This sequence encodes CASSYSTGEPQHF.

The genes are TRBV7-9 and TRBJ1-1, with D perhaps matching TRBD1 (5 bases). V shed 7 bases and J shed 1 base, with 16 bases lying between them. The CDR3 runs 15 residues. Looked up from germline, CDR1 is SEHNR and CDR2 is FQNEAQ (reference sequence). The CDR3 reads CASNFGGTQNTEAFF. CDR3 nucleotides: TGTGCCAGCAACTTTGGGGGGACCCAGAACACTGAAGCTTTCTTT.

The J gene is TRBJ1-2, the V gene TRBV11-2; maybe TRBD1 (6 bases). V was trimmed by 1 base and J by 4 bases, leaving 7 bases between them. The CDR3 is 13 residues long. Germline V lookup: CDR1 SGHAT, CDR2 FQNNGV. CDR3 nucleotides: TGTGCCAGCAGCTTAGGACAGGTCTATGGCTACACCTTC. Translation: CASSLGQVYGYTF.

The rearrangement links TRBV6-5 to TRBJ2-6, with D unclear. The CDR3 runs to 15 residues. Trimming left V 0 bases short and J 2 bases short, with 5 bases between. CDR1 MNHEY and CDR2 SVGAGI come from the germline V gene. CDR3 nucleotides: TGTGCCAGCAGTTACTCGGGCACTGGGGCCAACGTCCTGACTTTC. This translates into CASSYSGTGANVLTF.

The V call is TRBV7-2, the J call TRBJ1-5, with D possibly TRBD1 on 5 matching bases. Trimming took 1 base from V and 3 from J, leaving 10 bases between them. Germline CDR1 SGHTA, CDR2 FQGNSA. The CDR3 extends over 15 amino acids. Here the CDR3 reads CASSLDQGTNQPQHF. The CDR3 nucleotides read TGTGCCAGCAGCTTAGACCAGGGCACCAATCAGCCCCAGCATTTT. The full variable domain, completed using reference TRBV7-2 and TRBJ1-5, is GAGVSQSPSNKVTEKGKDVELRCDPISGHTALYWYRQSLGQGLEFLIYFQGNSAPDKSGLPSDRFSAERTGGSVSTLTIQRTQQEDSAVYLCASSLDQGTNQPQHFGDGTRLSIL.

The V gene is TRBV4-2, the J gene TRBJ2-7; tentative D call: TRBD2 (5 bases). The germline V and J ends were trimmed by 0 bases and 4 bases, with 7 bases remaining between them. The CDR3 is 13 residues long. Germline CDR1 reads LGHNA; CDR2 reads YNFKEQ. DNA for the CDR3: TGTGCCAGCAGCCAAGAGGGCGGGTACGAGCAGTACTTC. The encoded protein is CASSQEGGYEQYF.

This clone was recorded a few times. The chain joins TRBV11-3 to TRBJ1-1; D possibly corresponds to TRBD1 (5 bases). CDR1 is SGHNT, CDR2 YENEEA, per germline. This CDR3 contains 14 residues. Trimming removed 5 bases from V and 3 bases from J, with 13 bases in between. In DNA form, the CDR3 reads TGTGCCAGCAGCCTGGACACACGGGACACTGAAGCTTTCTTT. Translating it yields CASSLDTRDTEAFF.

The chain employs TRBV5-1 and TRBJ1-1, with 7 nucleotides matching TRBD1. The CDR3 is made up of 13 amino acids. V shed 4 bases and J 12 bases; nucleotides not matched to a gene: 12. CDR1 and CDR2 (germline): SGHRS, YFSETQ. For the CDR3, the DNA is TGCGCCAGCAGCCCGGGCCGGGACAGAACTTCTTTCTTT. This sequence encodes CASSPGRDRTSFF.

The chain carries TRBV19 and TRBJ1-2; D might be TRBD1 (5 bases). Germline CDR1 LNHDA, CDR2 SQIVND (reference sequence). The V end was cut by 1 base, the J end by 2 bases, with 14 bases between. There are 16 residues in the CDR3. CDR3 sequence: CASSIVSNRRNYGYTF. The CDR3 bases are TGTGCCAGTAGTATAGTGTCTAACAGGAGAAACTATGGCTACACCTTC.

This chain links TRBV6-6 with TRBJ1-5; D is undetermined. Per the germline V gene, CDR1 is MNHNY and CDR2 is SVGAGI (reference sequence). Trimming removed 6 bases from V and 1 base from J, with 10 bases in between. The CDR3 has 14 amino acids. The chain's CDR3 is CASSVTTSNQPQHF. CDR3 DNA: TGTGCCAGCAGCGTGACAACAAGCAATCAGCCCCAGCATTTT.

The chain links TRBV11-3 to TRBJ2-1; TRBD2 agrees at 14 bases. Losses at the gene ends were 5 bases for V and 9 bases for J; bases not matched to a gene: 9. The CDR3 sequence is 16 residues long. Germline assignment: CDR1 SGHNT and CDR2 YENEEA. In DNA form, the CDR3 reads TGTGCCAGCAGCGAGACTAGCGGGGGGGCCCTAGGTGAGCAGTTCTTC. Amino acid sequence: CASSETSGGALGEQFF.

Turning to this clone: The junction departs from germline at one end; a sequencing error may be responsible. This chain connects TRBV7-2 to TRBJ1-5, with no clear D. CDR3 length: 15 amino acids. Germline CDR1 SGHTA, CDR2 FQGNSA. The CDR3 region is CASNLGGISNQPQHF. Here the CDR3 DNA reads TGTGCCAGCAACTTAGGAGGGATTTCGAATCAGCCCCAGCATTTT.

The V gene is TRBV19, the J gene TRBJ1-2; 10 positions match TRBD1. The ends lost 5 bases at V and 4 bases at J; junction bases unmatched: 7. This CDR3 is 15 amino acids long. In germline, CDR1 is LNHDA, CDR2 SQIVND (reference sequence). CDR3 nucleotide sequence: TGTGCCAGTAGTCAAGGGACAGGGGAGGGCTATGGCTACACCTTC. Encoded protein: CASSQGTGEGYGYTF. Looking up the rest from reference TRBV19 and TRBJ1-2 gives the full variable domain: DGGITQSPKYLFRKEGQNVTLSCEQNLNHDAMYWYRQDPGQGLRLIYYSQIVNDFQKGDIAEGYSVSREKKESFPLTVTSAQKNPTAFYLCASSQGTGEGYGYTFGSGTRLTVV.